This TCR beta chain emerged from a study of T cells in localized non-small cell lung cancer. Study results and limitations: Researchers found a median roughly 56 of the top 100 tumor clones in adjacent lung. Investigators sequenced only a single tumor region, leaving heterogeneity possible.

The CDR3 is 17 residues long. The trim removed 2 bases at V and 2 bases at J, leaving 5 bases unmatched. Per germline, CDR1 WNHNN and CDR2 SYGVQD (reference sequence). The data were produced by immunoSEQ multiplex PCR, yet TCRdb's version contains in-frame clones alone and is incomplete. The sample consists of about 70,000 clones, 70% to 90% of them appearing once. On this clone itself: Its antigen is unidentified.

This chain uses TRBV10-1 with TRBJ2-6, with 8 nucleotides matching TRBD1. Sequenced here: peripheral blood, sampled before any cancer treatment. This TCR was recovered from a male donor at least 60 years old with stage III squamous cell lung carcinoma. The CDR3: CASSEGQGAPGANVLTF. CDR3 bases: TGCGCCAGCAGTGAGGGTCAGGGGGCGCCTGGGGCCAACGTCCTGACTTTC.